This T cell receptor beta chain was captured in a study of T-cell reconstitution after alpha-beta-depleted transplantation in children. For TCRbeta, the library was prepared with unique molecular identifiers. TCRdb used MiXCR to reprocess the PCR reads, holding one entry per CDR3 protein. The profile shows around 600,000 distinct CDR3 sequences, about 15% of them singletons. The germline gives CDR1 DFQATT, CDR2 SNEGSKA (reference sequence). The CDR3 is 16 residues long. V lost 0 bases to trimming and J lost 0 bases; unmatched junction nucleotides: 7. This clonotype was recorded many times. This specimen was PBMCs from the stem cell graft donor, taken from the stem cell graft. The gene calls are TRBV20-1 and TRBJ2-7; 8 nucleotides align to TRBD1. This TCR was recovered from a human donor who donated a stem cell graft to a child with acute myeloid leukemia. Written as DNA, the CDR3 is TGCAGTGCTAGAGACAGGACAGGGCTCTCCTCCTACGAGCAGTACGTC. Translating gives CSARDRTGLSSYEQYV.